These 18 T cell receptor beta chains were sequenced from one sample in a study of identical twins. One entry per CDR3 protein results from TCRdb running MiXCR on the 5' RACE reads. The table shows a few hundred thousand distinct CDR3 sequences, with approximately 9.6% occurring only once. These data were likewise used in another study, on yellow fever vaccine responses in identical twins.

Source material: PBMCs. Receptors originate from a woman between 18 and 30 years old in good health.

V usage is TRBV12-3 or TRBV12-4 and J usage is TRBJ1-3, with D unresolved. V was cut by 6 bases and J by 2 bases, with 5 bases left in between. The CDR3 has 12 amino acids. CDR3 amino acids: CASSHPGNTIYF. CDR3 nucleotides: TGTGCCAGCAGCCACCCTGGAAACACCATATATTTT.

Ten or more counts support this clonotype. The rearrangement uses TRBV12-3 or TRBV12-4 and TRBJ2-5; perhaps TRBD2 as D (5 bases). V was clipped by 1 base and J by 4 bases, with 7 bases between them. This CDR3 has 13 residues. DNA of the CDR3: TGTGCCAGCAGTTTAGGAGGGCCAGAGACCCAGTACTTC. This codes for CASSLGGPETQYF.

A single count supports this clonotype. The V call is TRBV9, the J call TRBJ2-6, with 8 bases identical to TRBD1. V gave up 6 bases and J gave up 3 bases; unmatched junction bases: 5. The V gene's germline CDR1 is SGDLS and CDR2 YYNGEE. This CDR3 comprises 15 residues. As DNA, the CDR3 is TGTGCCAGCACAGGGGGCAGTCTTGGGGCCAACGTCCTGACTTTC. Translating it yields CASTGGSLGANVLTF. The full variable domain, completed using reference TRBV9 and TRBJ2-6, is DSGVTQTPKHLITATGQRVTLRCSPRSGDLSVYWYQQSLDQGLQFLIQYYNGEERAKGNILERFSAQQFPDLHSELNLSSLELGDSALYFCASTGGSLGANVLTFGAGSRLTVL.

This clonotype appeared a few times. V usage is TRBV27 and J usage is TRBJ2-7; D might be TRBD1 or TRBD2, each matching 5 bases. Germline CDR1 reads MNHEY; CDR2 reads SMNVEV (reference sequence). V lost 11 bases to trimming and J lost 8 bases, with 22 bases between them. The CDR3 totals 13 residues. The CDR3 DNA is TGTGCCGCAGGCTTAGATACCTCGGGGCAGCAGTACTTC. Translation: CAAGLDTSGQQYF.

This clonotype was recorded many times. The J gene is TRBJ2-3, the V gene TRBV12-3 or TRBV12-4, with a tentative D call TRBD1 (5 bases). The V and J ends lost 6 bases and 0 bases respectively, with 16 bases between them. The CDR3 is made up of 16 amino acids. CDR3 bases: TGTGCCAGCAGCCAGATGCGACAGACAAGCACAGATACGCAGTATTTT. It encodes CASSQMRQTSTDTQYF.

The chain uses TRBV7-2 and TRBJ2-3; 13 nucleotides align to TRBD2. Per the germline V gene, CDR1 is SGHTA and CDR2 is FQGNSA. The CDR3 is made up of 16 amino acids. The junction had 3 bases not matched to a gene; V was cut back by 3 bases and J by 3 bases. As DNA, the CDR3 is TGTGCCAGCAGCTTCGGACTAGCGGGAGCAACAGATACGCAGTATTTT. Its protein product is CASSFGLAGATDTQYF.

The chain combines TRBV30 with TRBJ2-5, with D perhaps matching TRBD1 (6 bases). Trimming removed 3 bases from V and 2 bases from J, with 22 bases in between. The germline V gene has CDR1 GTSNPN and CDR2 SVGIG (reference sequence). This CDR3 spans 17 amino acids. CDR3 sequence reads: CAWSDGSGAYEQETQYF. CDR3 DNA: TGTGCCTGGAGCGACGGGTCAGGGGCTTACGAACAAGAGACCCAGTACTTC.

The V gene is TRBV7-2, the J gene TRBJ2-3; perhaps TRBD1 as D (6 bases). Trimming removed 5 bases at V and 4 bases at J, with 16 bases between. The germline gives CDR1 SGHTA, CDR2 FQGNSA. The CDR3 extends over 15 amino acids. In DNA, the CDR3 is TGTGCCAGCAGCCAACGGCAGGGGTTGTCAGATACGCAGTATTTT. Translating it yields CASSQRQGLSDTQYF.

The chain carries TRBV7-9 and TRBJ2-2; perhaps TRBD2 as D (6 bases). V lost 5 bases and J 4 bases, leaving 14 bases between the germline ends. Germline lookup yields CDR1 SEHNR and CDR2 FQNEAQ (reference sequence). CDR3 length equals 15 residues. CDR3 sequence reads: CASSLSGGSTGELFF. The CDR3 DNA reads TGTGCCAGCAGCCTTAGCGGAGGAAGCACCGGGGAGCTGTTTTTT.

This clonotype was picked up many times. The DNA of the CDR3 is TGTGCCAGCAGCGTAGGTGGGGAGCAGTACTTC. Translating it yields CASSVGGEQYF. V usage is TRBV9 and J usage is TRBJ2-7; D is uncertain. V lost 0 bases, J lost 7 bases, and 5 bases lay in between. The CDR3 contains 11 residues. Per germline, CDR1 SGDLS and CDR2 YYNGEE.

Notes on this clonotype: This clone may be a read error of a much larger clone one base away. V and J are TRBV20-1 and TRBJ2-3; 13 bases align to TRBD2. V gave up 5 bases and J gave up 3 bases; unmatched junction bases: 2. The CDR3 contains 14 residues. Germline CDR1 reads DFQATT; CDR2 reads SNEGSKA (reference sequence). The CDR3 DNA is TGCAGTGCTGCGGGACTAGCGGGGACAGATACGCAGTATTTT. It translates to CSAAGLAGTDTQYF.

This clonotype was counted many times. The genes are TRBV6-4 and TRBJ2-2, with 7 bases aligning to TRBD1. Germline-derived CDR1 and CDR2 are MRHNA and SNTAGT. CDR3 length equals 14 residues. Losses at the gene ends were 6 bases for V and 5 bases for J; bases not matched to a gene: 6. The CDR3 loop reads CASSPGTDTGELFF. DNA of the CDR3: TGTGCCAGCAGCCCCGGGACAGATACCGGGGAGCTGTTTTTT.

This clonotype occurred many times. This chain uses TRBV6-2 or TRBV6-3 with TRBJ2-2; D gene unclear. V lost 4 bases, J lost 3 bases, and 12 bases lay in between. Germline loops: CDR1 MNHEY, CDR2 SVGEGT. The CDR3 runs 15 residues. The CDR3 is CASSLILGDTGELFF. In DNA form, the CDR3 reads TGTGCCAGCAGTTTGATTCTTGGGGACACCGGGGAGCTGTTTTTT.

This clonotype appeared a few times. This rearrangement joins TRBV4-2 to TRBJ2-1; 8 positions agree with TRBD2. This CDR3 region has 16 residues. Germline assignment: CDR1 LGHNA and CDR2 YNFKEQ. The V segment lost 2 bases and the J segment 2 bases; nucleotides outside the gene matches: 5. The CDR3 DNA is TGTGCCAGCAGCCAAAAACGGGGGGGAGCCTACAATGAGCAGTTCTTC. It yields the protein CASSQKRGGAYNEQFF.

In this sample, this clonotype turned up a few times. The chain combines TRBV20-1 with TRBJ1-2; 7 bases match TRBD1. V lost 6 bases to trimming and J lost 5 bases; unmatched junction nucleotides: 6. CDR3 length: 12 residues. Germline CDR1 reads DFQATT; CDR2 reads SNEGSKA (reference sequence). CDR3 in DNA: TGCAGTGCAAAGACAGGGTTGTATGGCTACACCTTC. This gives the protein CSAKTGLYGYTF.

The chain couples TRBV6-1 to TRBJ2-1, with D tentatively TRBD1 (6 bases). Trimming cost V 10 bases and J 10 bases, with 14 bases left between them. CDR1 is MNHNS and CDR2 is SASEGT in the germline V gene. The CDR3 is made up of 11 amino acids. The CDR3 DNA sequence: TGTGCCACCAAACCGGGACACGAGCAGTTCTTC. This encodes CATKPGHEQFF.

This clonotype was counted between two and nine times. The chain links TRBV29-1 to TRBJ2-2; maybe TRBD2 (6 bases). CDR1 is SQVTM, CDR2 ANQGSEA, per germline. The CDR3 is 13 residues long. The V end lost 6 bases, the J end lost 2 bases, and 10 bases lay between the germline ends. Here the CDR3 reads CSVGGFNTGELFF. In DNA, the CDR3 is TGCAGCGTGGGGGGTTTCAACACCGGGGAGCTGTTTTTT.

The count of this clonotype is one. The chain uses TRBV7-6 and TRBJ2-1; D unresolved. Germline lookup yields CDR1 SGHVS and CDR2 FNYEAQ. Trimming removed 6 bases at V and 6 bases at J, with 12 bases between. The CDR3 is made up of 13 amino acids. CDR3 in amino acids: CASSRTDGNEQFF. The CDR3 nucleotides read TGTGCCAGCAGTAGGACCGACGGCAATGAGCAGTTCTTC.